These 22 T cell receptor beta chains came from one sample sequenced in a study of cytomegalovirus exposure and HLA in healthy donors. Here immunoSEQ multiplex PCR was the method, and the copy in TCRdb shows in-frame clones only, minus some. This table has about 160,000 clones, less than 90% appearing once. The sample was PBMCs. The receptors originated from a woman aged 25 to 39 in good health and CMV-seronegative.

This clone appeared once. The J gene is TRBJ1-1, the V gene TRBV6-5, with TRBD1 as a possible D gene (5 bases). This CDR3 spans 14 amino acids. The V end lost 7 bases, the J end lost 0 bases, and 12 bases lay between the germline ends. Germline V gene lookup returns CDR1 MNHEY and CDR2 SVGAGI. The CDR3 region is CASTRTGLNTEAFF. The CDR3 bases are TGTGCCAGCACCCGAACAGGATTGAACACTGAAGCTTTCTTT.

This CDR3 is CASSQSYRASYNEQFF. CDR3 bases: TGCGCCAGCAGCCAATCTTACAGGGCCTCCTACAATGAGCAGTTCTTC. This rearrangement joins TRBV4-1 to TRBJ2-1, with D possibly being TRBD1 (6 bases). Deletions cut 2 bases from V and 0 bases from J, with 11 bases between. Germline-derived CDR1 and CDR2 are MGHRA and YSYEKL. This CDR3 has 16 residues.

The rearrangement joins TRBV27 to TRBJ1-2; D call uncertain. The CDR3 is made up of 15 amino acids. Germline CDR1 reads MNHEY; CDR2 reads SMNVEV (reference sequence). Between the trimmed V and J ends, which lost 3 bases and 3 bases, there was a span of 14 bases. The CDR3 loop reads CASSFNRRRHYGYTF. CDR3 DNA sequence: TGTGCCAGCAGTTTTAATCGACGGAGGCACTATGGCTACACCTTC.

The chain uses TRBV5-1 and TRBJ2-3, with D possibly being TRBD1 or TRBD2 (5 bases each). The germline V gene has CDR1 SGHRS and CDR2 YFSETQ. Trimming shortened V by 7 bases and J by 4 bases, and 13 bases separated the two germline ends. This CDR3 has 13 residues. This CDR3 is CASSPGGPDTQYF. The DNA of the CDR3 is TGCGCCAGCTCCCCTGGGGGACCAGATACGCAGTATTTT.

For the CDR3, the DNA is TGCAGTGCTAGAAATGAGCAGTTCTTC. Translated, it gives CSARNEQFF. This chain links TRBV20-1 with TRBJ2-1; no firm D call. Germline CDR1 and CDR2: DFQATT and SNEGSKA (reference sequence). The V end was cut by 2 bases, the J end by 7 bases, with 0 bases between. This CDR3 is 9 amino acids long.

This clone was seen repeatedly, ten times or more. The J gene is TRBJ1-3, the V gene TRBV7-8; tentative D call: TRBD1 (6 bases). CDR1 and CDR2 (germline): SGHVS, FQNEAQ. The CDR3 runs to 15 residues. Trimming shortened V by 2 bases and J by 2 bases, and 10 bases separated the two germline ends. The CDR3 region is CASSLFEGAGNTIYF. The CDR3 DNA is TGTGCCAGCAGCTTATTTGAGGGGGCTGGAAACACCATATATTTT.

J is TRBJ2-6 and V is TRBV28; the D is unclear. Germline V CDR1 and CDR2: MDHEN, SYDVKM. V dropped 5 bases and J dropped 0 bases, with 5 bases sitting between them. The CDR3 is 14 amino acids. In DNA form, the CDR3 reads TGTGCCAGCAGTCAGACCTCTGGGGCCAACGTCCTGACTTTC. Its protein is CASSQTSGANVLTF.

The rearrangement links TRBV5-6 to TRBJ1-1, with TRBD1 as a possible D gene (5 bases). The CDR3 length is 14 residues. The germline V gene encodes CDR1 SGHDT and CDR2 YYEEEE. The germline V and J ends were trimmed by 0 bases and 7 bases, with 13 bases remaining between them. CDR3 loop: CASSLENRRDEAFF. The CDR3 bases are TGTGCCAGCAGCTTGGAGAACAGGCGAGATGAAGCTTTCTTT.

The chain links TRBV11-3 to TRBJ1-1; the D is unclear. V lost 2 bases to trimming and J lost 7 bases, with 8 bases between them. Germline V gives CDR1 SGHNT, CDR2 YENEEA. The CDR3 totals 12 residues. The CDR3 spells CASSLRSGEAFF. The CDR3 nucleotides are TGTGCCAGCAGCTTAAGAAGTGGTGAAGCTTTCTTT. Drawing the rest from reference TRBV11-3 and TRBJ1-1, the complete variable domain is EAGVVQSPRYKIIEKKQPVAFWCNPISGHNTLYWYLQNLGQGPELLIRYENEEAVDDSQLPKDRFSAERLKGVDSTLKIQPAELGDSAVYLCASSLRSGEAFFGQGTRLTVV.

The chain links TRBV28 to TRBJ1-2; D remains ambiguous. V was shortened by 3 bases and J by 5 bases, with 13 bases between the two germline ends. The germline gives CDR1 MDHEN, CDR2 SYDVKM. This CDR3 contains 14 residues. The CDR3 DNA sequence: TGTGCCAGCAGTTTCGACGGTTCTCATTATGGCTACACCTTC. This sequence encodes CASSFDGSHYGYTF.

This chain uses TRBV6-6 with TRBJ2-5, with 7 nucleotides matching TRBD1. This CDR3 has 14 residues. CDR1 and CDR2 (germline): MNHNY, SVGAGI (reference sequence). J was trimmed by 1 base and V by 4 bases; bases with no gene match: 3. The CDR3 reads CASSFGTAQETQYF. The CDR3 DNA sequence: TGTGCCAGCAGTTTCGGGACAGCCCAAGAGACCCAGTACTTC.

CDR3 bases: TGTGCCAGCAGTTACGAGGGCCTGGGAGGCTACACCTTC. This gives the protein CASSYEGLGGYTF. The J gene is TRBJ1-2, the V gene TRBV6-6; D is unresolved. V lost 2 bases to trimming and J lost 8 bases, with 12 bases between them. The CDR3 spans 13 residues. The germline gives CDR1 MNHNY, CDR2 SVGAGI (reference sequence).

This clone was picked up a small number of times. CDR3 DNA sequence: TGTGCCAGCAGCCTAAGACAGGAACCGAACGAGCAGTACTTC. Translation gives CASSLRQEPNEQYF. This chain connects TRBV11-1 to TRBJ2-7; perhaps TRBD1 as D (6 bases). Germline values: CDR1 SGHAT, CDR2 FQDESV (reference sequence). Trimming took off 5 bases at V and 5 bases at J, with 16 bases between the two ends. The CDR3 has 14 residues. The full variable domain, with the rest looked up from reference TRBV11-1 and TRBJ2-7, is EAEVAQSPRYKITEKSQAVAFWCDPISGHATLYWYRQILGQGPELLVQFQDESVVDDSQLPKDRFSAERLKGVDSTLKIQPAELGDSAMYLCASSLRQEPNEQYFGPGTRLTVT.

V and J are TRBV14 and TRBJ1-2; D uncertain. Between the trimmed V and J ends, which lost 2 bases and 2 bases, there was a span of 9 bases. CDR3 length equals 14 residues. Germline lookup yields CDR1 SGHDN and CDR2 FVKESK. The CDR3 region is CASSQLGKNYGYTF. For the CDR3, the DNA is TGTGCCAGCAGCCAATTAGGGAAAAACTATGGCTACACCTTC.

The chain recombines TRBV7-8 with TRBJ1-4; 7 nucleotides line up with TRBD1. The V segment lost 5 bases and the J segment 8 bases; nucleotides outside the gene matches: 8. Germline V lookup: CDR1 SGHVS, CDR2 FQNEAQ. There are 14 residues in the CDR3. The CDR3 DNA sequence: TGTGCCAGCAGCGGAGGGGCAGGGGGGGAAAAACTGTTTTTT. Translated: CASSGGAGGEKLFF.

The V gene is TRBV7-6, the J gene TRBJ2-7, with 7 nucleotides matching TRBD1. There are 16 residues in the CDR3. Germline V lookup: CDR1 SGHVS, CDR2 FNYEAQ. V shed 1 base, J shed 0 bases, and the junction held 6 bases outside the gene matches. The CDR3 nucleotides read TGTGCCAGCAGCTTAGAATCGGGACAGAACTCCTACGAGCAGTACTTC. The encoded protein is CASSLESGQNSYEQYF. Variable domain in full (rest from reference TRBV7-6 and TRBJ2-7): GAGVSQSPRYKVTKRGQDVALRCDPISGHVSLYWYRQALGQGPEFLTYFNYEAQQDKSGLPNDRFSAERPEGSISTLTIQRTEQRDSAMYRCASSLESGQNSYEQYFGPGTRLTVT.

This clone has just a few counts. The chain combines TRBV5-8 with TRBJ1-1; D uncertain. This CDR3 region has 13 residues. V lost 3 bases, J lost 0 bases, and 6 bases lay in between. CDR1 and CDR2 (germline): SGHTS, YDEGEE. As DNA, the CDR3 is TGTGCCAGCAGCTCCCGGATGAACACTGAAGCTTTCTTT. Translation gives CASSSRMNTEAFF.

The V gene is TRBV27, the J gene TRBJ2-5; possibly TRBD2 for D (6 bases). V was pared by 3 bases and J by 1 base, with 9 bases between. Looked up from germline, CDR1 is MNHEY and CDR2 is SMNVEV (reference sequence). The CDR3 contains 14 residues. DNA for the CDR3: TGTGCCAGCAGTTTCCGGGGGTCCCAAGAGACCCAGTACTTC. This sequence encodes CASSFRGSQETQYF.

This clone appeared a single time. The chain combines TRBV7-6 with TRBJ2-7; the D is unclear. Germline CDR1 SGHVS, CDR2 FNYEAQ. This CDR3 is built from 13 residues. V lost 3 bases, J lost 0 bases, and 6 bases lay in between. The CDR3 sequence is CASSFGSSYEQYF. The CDR3 DNA sequence: TGTGCCAGCAGCTTCGGAAGCTCCTACGAGCAGTACTTC.

This clone has just one count. This chain connects TRBV5-4 to TRBJ2-7; the match to TRBD1 covers 7 bases. The V gene's germline CDR1 is SGHNT and CDR2 YYREEE (reference sequence). The CDR3 has 15 amino acids. V gave up 0 bases and J gave up 1 base; unmatched junction bases: 4. The CDR3 region has the DNA TGTGCCAGCAGCTTGGGACAGGGCTCTTCCTACGAGCAGTACTTC. Translating it yields CASSLGQGSSYEQYF.

This clone was observed a single time. The chain joins TRBV18 to TRBJ2-7; 7 bases are shared with TRBD2. The CDR3 extends over 12 amino acids. Germline lookup yields CDR1 KGHSH and CDR2 LQKENI. With V trimmed by 5 bases and J by 7 bases, 5 bases remained unmatched. This CDR3 is CASSSTREEQYF. The CDR3 DNA reads as TGTGCCAGCTCATCAACGCGGGAGGAGCAGTACTTC.

Points on this clone: Within the sample, other DNA sequences also encode this same CDR3. V usage is TRBV2 and J usage is TRBJ1-5; 7 bases align to TRBD1. From germline, CDR1 is SNHLY and CDR2 FYNNEI. This CDR3 comprises 14 residues. Trimming cost V 4 bases and J 2 bases; bases outside gene matches: 2. The DNA of the CDR3 is TGTGCCAGCAGTGGGACAGGAGGCAATCAGCCCCAGCATTTT. Translated, it gives CASSGTGGNQPQHF.